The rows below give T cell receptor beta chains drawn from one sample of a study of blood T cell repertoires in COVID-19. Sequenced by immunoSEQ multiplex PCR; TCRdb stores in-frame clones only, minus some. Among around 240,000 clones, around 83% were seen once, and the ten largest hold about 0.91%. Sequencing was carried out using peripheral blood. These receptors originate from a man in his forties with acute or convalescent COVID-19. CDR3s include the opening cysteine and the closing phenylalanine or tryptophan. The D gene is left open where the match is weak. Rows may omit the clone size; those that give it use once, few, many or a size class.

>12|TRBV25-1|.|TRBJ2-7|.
CASSADSYEQYF
TGTGCCAGCAGTGCGGACAGCTACGAGCAGTACTTC
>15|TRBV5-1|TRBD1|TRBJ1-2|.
CASSLEAGGGYGYTF
TGCGCCAGCAGCTTGGAAGCAGGGGGAGGCTATGGCTACACCTTC
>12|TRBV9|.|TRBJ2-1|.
CASSVADNEQFF
TGTGCCAGCAGCGTAGCCGACAATGAGCAGTTCTTC
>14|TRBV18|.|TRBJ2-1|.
CASSPRTDYNEQFF
TGTGCCAGCTCACCCAGGACAGACTACAATGAGCAGTTCTTC
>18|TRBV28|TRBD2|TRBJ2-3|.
CASSLKEDLAAPTDTQYF
TGTGCCAGCAGTTTAAAGGAGGATCTAGCGGCCCCCACAGATACGCAGTATTTT
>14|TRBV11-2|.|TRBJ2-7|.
CASSLDWSAYEQYF
TGTGCCAGCAGCTTAGATTGGTCAGCCTACGAGCAGTACTTC
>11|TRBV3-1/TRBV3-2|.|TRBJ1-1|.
CASSQRSVAFF
TGTGCCAGCAGCCAGAGATCTGTAGCTTTCTTT
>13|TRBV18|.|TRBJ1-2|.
CASSRGTAYGYTF
TGTGCCAGCTCACGGGGGACTGCCTATGGCTACACCTTC
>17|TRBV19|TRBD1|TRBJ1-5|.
CASSTRDRAYSNQPQHF
TGTGCCAGTAGTACTCGGGACAGAGCTTATAGCAATCAGCCCCAGCATTTT
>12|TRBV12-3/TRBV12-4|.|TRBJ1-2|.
CASSSLSYGYTF
TGTGCCAGCAGCTCACTGAGCTATGGCTACACCTTC
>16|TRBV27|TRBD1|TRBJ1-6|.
CASRSDRVTGLSPLHF
TGTGCCAGCAGATCGGACCGTGTGACAGGGCTTTCACCCCTCCACTTT
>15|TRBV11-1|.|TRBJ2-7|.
CASSPSGVRTYEQYF
TGTGCCAGCAGCCCCTCGGGGGTTCGTACCTACGAGCAGTACTTC
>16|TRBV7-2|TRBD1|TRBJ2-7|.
CASSLESDRRAYEQYF
TGTGCCAGCAGCTTAGAGTCGGACAGGCGAGCCTACGAGCAGTACTTC
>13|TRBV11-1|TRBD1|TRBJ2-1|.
CASSFGTGGIPFF
TGTGCCAGCAGCTTTGGGACAGGGGGCATCCCGTTCTTC
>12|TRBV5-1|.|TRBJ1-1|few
CASSLSGRESFF
TGCGCCAGCAGCTTGAGTGGCAGGGAATCTTTCTTT
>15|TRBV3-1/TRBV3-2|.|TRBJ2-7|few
CASSQGGTRTYEQYF
TGTGCCAGCAGCCAAGGGGGAACTAGGACCTACGAGCAGTACTTC
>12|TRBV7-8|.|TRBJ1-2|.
CASSVPGSGYTF
TGTGCCAGCAGCGTCCCGGGGTCCGGCTACACCTTC
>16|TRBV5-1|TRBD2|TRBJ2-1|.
CASSAEASGAYNEQFF
TGCGCCAGCAGCGCGGAGGCTAGCGGTGCCTACAATGAGCAGTTCTTC
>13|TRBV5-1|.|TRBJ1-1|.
CASSLRQNTEAFF
TGCGCCAGCTCCCTCCGACAGAACACTGAAGCTTTCTTT
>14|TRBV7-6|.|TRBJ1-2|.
CASSLISGSYGYTF
TGTGCCAGCAGCTTAATCTCGGGGAGCTATGGCTACACCTTC
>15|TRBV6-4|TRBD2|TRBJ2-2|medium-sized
CASSTSGGYTGELFF
TGTGCCAGCAGCACTAGCGGGGGATACACCGGGGAGCTGTTTTTT
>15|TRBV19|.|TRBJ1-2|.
CASSMLNAVNYGYTF
TGTGCCAGTAGTATGTTGAATGCAGTGAACTATGGCTACACCTTC
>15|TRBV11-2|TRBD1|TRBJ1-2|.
CASSLGGTGFYGYTF
TGTGCCAGCAGCTTAGGAGGGACAGGGTTTTATGGCTACACCTTC
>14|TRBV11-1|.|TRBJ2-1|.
CASSTGAVGNEQFF
TGTGCCAGCTCAACCGGAGCGGTTGGCAATGAGCAGTTCTTC
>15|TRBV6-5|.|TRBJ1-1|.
CASSYSRGRDTEAFF
TGTGCCAGCAGTTACTCGCGGGGGAGGGACACTGAAGCTTTCTTT
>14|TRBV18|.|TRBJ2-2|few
CASSPVRDTGELFF
TGTGCCAGCTCACCAGTGAGGGATACCGGGGAGCTGTTTTTT
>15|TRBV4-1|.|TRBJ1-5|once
CASSQDTGYNQPQHF
TGCGCCAGCAGCCAAGATACAGGTTACAATCAGCCCCAGCATTTT
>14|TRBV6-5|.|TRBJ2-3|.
CAGKPDRHTDTQYF
TGTGCCGGAAAACCCGACAGGCACACAGATACGCAGTATTTT
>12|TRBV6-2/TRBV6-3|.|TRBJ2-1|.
CASSYLYNEQFF
TGTGCCAGCAGTTACCTCTACAATGAGCAGTTCTTC
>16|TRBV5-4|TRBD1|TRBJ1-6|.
CASSLGTGGSNSPLHF
TGTGCCAGCAGCTTGGGGACAGGGGGTTCTAATTCACCCCTCCACTTT
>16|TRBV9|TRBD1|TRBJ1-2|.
CASSVGDRGLDYGYTF
TGTGCCAGCAGCGTCGGAGACAGGGGGTTGGACTATGGCTACACCTTC
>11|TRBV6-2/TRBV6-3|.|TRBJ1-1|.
CASSLYREAFF
TGTGCCAGCAGCCTTTACCGGGAAGCTTTCTTT
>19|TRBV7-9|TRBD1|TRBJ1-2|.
CASSLIFGARQGIFDGYTF
TGTGCCAGCAGCTTAATATTTGGGGCCCGACAGGGGATTTTTGATGGCTACACCTTC
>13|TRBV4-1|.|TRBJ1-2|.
CASSQVGLNGYTF
TGCGCCAGCAGCCAAGTTGGGCTTAATGGCTACACCTTC
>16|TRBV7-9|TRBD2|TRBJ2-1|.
CASSPPGLANGHEQFF
TGTGCCAGCAGCCCGCCGGGACTAGCGAATGGCCATGAGCAGTTCTTC
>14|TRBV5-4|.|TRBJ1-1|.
CASSLYAGFTEAFF
TGTGCCAGCAGCTTGTACGCGGGGTTCACTGAAGCTTTCTTT
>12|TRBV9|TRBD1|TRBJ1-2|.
CASRQGGYGYTF
TGTGCCAGCAGGCAGGGGGGCTATGGCTACACCTTC
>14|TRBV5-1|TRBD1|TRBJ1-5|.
CASSIGTGEQPQHF
TGCGCCAGCAGCATAGGGACAGGGGAGCAGCCCCAGCATTTT
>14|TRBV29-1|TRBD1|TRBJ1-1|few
CSALTGGAGTEAFF
TGCAGCGCTTTAACAGGGGGCGCCGGCACTGAAGCTTTCTTT
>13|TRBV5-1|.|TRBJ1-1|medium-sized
CASRTVWDTEAFF
TGCGCCAGCAGGACAGTCTGGGACACTGAAGCTTTCTTT
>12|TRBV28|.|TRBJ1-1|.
CASSGRLSEAFF
TGTGCCAGCAGTGGCCGACTTAGTGAAGCTTTCTTT
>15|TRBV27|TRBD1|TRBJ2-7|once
CASRFSPTGTYEQYF
TGTGCCAGCAGATTTTCTCCGACAGGGACCTACGAGCAGTACTTC
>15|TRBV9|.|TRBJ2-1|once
CASSVDMGGYNEQFF
TGTGCCAGCAGCGTTGACATGGGTGGGTACAATGAGCAGTTCTTC
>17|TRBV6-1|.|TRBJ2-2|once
CASSEFRLSGYTGELFF
TGTGCCAGCAGTGAATTCAGGCTGTCCGGTTACACCGGGGAGCTGTTTTTT
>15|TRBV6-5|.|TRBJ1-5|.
CASRTTGHSNQPQHF
TGTGCCAGCAGGACGACAGGCCATAGCAATCAGCCCCAGCATTTT
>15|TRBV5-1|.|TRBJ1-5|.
CASSLVPGGNQPQHF
TGCGCCAGCAGCTTGGTGCCAGGGGGCAATCAGCCCCAGCATTTT
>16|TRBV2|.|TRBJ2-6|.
CASSVAGFSGANVLTF
TGTGCCAGCAGTGTCGCCGGGTTCTCTGGGGCCAACGTCCTGACTTTC
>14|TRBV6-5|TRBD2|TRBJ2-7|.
CASSERGATYEQYF
TGTGCCAGCAGCGAGCGGGGGGCTACCTACGAGCAGTACTTC
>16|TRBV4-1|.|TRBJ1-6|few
CASSQVSGISNSPLHF
TGCGCCAGCAGCCAAGTGTCAGGGATATCGAATTCACCCCTCCACTTT
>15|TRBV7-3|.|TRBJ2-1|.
CASSPSGISYNEQFF
TGTGCCAGCAGCCCCAGCGGTATATCCTACAATGAGCAGTTCTTC
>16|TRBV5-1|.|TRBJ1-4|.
CASSLGGLATNEKLFF
TGCGCCAGCAGCTTGGGGGGCCTTGCAACTAATGAAAAACTGTTTTTT